This T cell receptor beta chain was sequenced in a study of tumor-infiltrating lymphocytes in primary liver carcinoma. Whole-study findings and limits: The 250 largest clones made up significantly more of tumor than blood repertoires (p = 0.039).

Germline V gene data show CDR1 as SQVTM and CDR2 as ANQGSEA. This CDR3 is 18 amino acids long. Germline trimming cut 7 bases from V and 2 bases from J; bases unmatched to any gene: 13. Investigators took RNA and DNA out together from 20-30 mg of unsorted bulk tissue. Patients underwent resection of primary liver carcinoma. Five distinct regions per tumor were sampled. More than 80% viable tumor cells made up every tumor sample. This clonotype was detected many times. Its antigen remains unidentified. Making TCR beta cDNA involved around 520 ng total RNA and a constant-region primer. Nested multiplex PCR, run for three rounds with slightly modified ARM-PCR, yielded TCR beta libraries. Primers for the first two PCR rounds were TRBV1-TRBV30 forward primers and a C-beta reverse primer (roughly 10 cycles per round). MiXCR was run by TCRdb on the multiplex PCR reads, yielding one entry per CDR3 protein. In the table there are 70,000 to 95,000 distinct CDR3 sequences, over 60% of which are singletons.

The clonotype was recovered from a man aged 35 to 55 with primary liver carcinoma and hepatitis B virus infection. The source material was liver tumor tissue from sampling region 4. Sample subset: tumor region T4, right-lateral pole. The chain employs TRBV29-1 and TRBJ2-3, with 15 bases that match TRBD2. The CDR3 reads CSASGVRTSGRATDTQYF. As DNA, the CDR3 is TGCAGCGCGTCAGGGGTGCGGACTAGCGGGAGGGCCACAGATACGCAGTATTTT.